The 14 T cell receptor beta chains in this list originate from one sample, sequenced in a study of blood T cells in healthy people across ages. Using a J-beta primer mix together with a sample-barcoded 5' primer, a second PCR was run for about 6 to 12 cycles. MiXCR, run by TCRdb on the 5' RACE reads, gives a single entry per CDR3 protein. The sample yields 800,000 to 900,000 distinct CDR3 sequences, around 68% seen once. Sequencing was done on a sample of blood. The receptors stem from a man aged 25-45 years in good health.

The table lists this clonotype with a count of one. This chain joins TRBV6-4 and TRBJ2-3, with 8 bases matching TRBD2. This CDR3 spans 15 amino acids. The germline CDR1 and CDR2 sequences are MRHNA and SNTAGT. V shed 3 bases and J 5 bases; nucleotides not matched to a gene: 7. Written as DNA, the CDR3 is TGTGCCAGCAGTGAGATAGCGGGGAGGCAAGATACGCAGTATTTT. Amino acids: CASSEIAGRQDTQYF.

This chain connects TRBV7-2 to TRBJ2-1, with 9 bases matching TRBD2. Trimming took 3 bases from V and 10 from J; bases not matched to a gene: 4. CDR3 length: 13 amino acids. Germline assignment: CDR1 SGHTA and CDR2 FQGNSA. The CDR3 reads CASSFGTSKEQFF. The CDR3, as DNA: TGTGCCAGCAGCTTTGGGACTAGCAAAGAGCAGTTCTTC.

There are a few counts of this clonotype. The rearrangement uses TRBV6-1 and TRBJ2-3; 10 bases line up with TRBD1. The ends lost 5 bases at V and 1 base at J; junction bases unmatched: 6. The CDR3 loop spans 16 amino acids. Germline values: CDR1 MNHNS, CDR2 SASEGT. The CDR3 protein is CASSPPGTGGTDTQYF. In DNA, the CDR3 is TGTGCCAGCAGTCCTCCCGGGACAGGGGGCACAGATACGCAGTATTTT.

This chain links TRBV28 with TRBJ2-6, with D uncertain. The CDR3 is 14 residues long. Germline V lookup: CDR1 MDHEN, CDR2 SYDVKM. V was clipped by 5 bases and J by 0 bases, with 5 bases between them. The chain's CDR3 is CASSRASGANVLTF. For the CDR3, the DNA is TGTGCCAGCAGTCGGGCCTCTGGGGCCAACGTCCTGACTTTC.

The chain recombines TRBV5-1 with TRBJ2-7, with 9 bases that match TRBD1. The length of the CDR3 is 16 residues. Germline V gives CDR1 SGHRS, CDR2 YFSETQ. Trimming cost V 3 bases and J 5 bases; bases outside gene matches: 12. The CDR3 DNA is TGCGCCAGCAGCTACACAACGAAGGGACAGGGCAACGAGCAGTACTTC. Its translation is CASSYTTKGQGNEQYF.

The rearrangement uses TRBV5-1 and TRBJ2-5, with 9 positions matching TRBD1. Losses at the gene ends were 4 bases for V and 5 bases for J; bases not matched to a gene: 6. This CDR3 contains 14 residues. Germline loops: CDR1 SGHRS, CDR2 YFSETQ. The CDR3 loop is CASSGGTGLETQYF. The CDR3 DNA sequence: TGCGCCAGCAGCGGGGGGACAGGGCTGGAGACCCAGTACTTC. Full variable domain (missing parts from reference TRBV5-1 and TRBJ2-5): KAGVTQTPRYLIKTRGQQVTLSCSPISGHRSVSWYQQTPGQGLQFLFEYFSETQRNKGNFPGRFSGRQFSNSRSEMNVSTLELGDSALYLCASSGGTGLETQYFGPGTRLLVL.

The rearrangement joins TRBV7-2 to TRBJ1-5, with unresolved D. V lost 5 bases and J lost 6, with 14 bases in between. Germline lookup yields CDR1 SGHTA and CDR2 FQGNSA. The CDR3 consists of 14 residues. The CDR3 DNA reads as TGTGCCAGCAGCCCCCGGGCCTTGGGTCAGCCCCAGCATTTT. This sequence encodes CASSPRALGQPQHF.

This clonotype turned up a few times. V usage is TRBV7-2 and J usage is TRBJ2-2; TRBD1 aligns across 8 bases. J lost 1 base, V lost 4 bases, and 2 bases had no gene match. This CDR3 contains 15 residues. Per germline, CDR1 SGHTA and CDR2 FQGNSA. The CDR3 reads CASSCGQGNTGELFF. The DNA of the CDR3 is TGTGCCAGCAGCTGTGGACAGGGGAACACCGGGGAGCTGTTTTTT.

This clonotype was seen more than once but under ten times. V and J are TRBV2 and TRBJ1-2; D gene unclear. The CDR3 spans 11 residues. V lost 6 bases to trimming and J lost 0 bases, with 2 bases between them. Germline CDR1 SNHLY, CDR2 FYNNEI. CDR3 sequence (DNA): TGTGCCAGCAGCCCTAACTATGGCTACACCTTC. As protein: CASSPNYGYTF.

The genes are TRBV4-3 and TRBJ2-2, with 8 bases aligning to TRBD2. The CDR3 totals 18 residues. Per germline, CDR1 LGHNA and CDR2 YSLEER. J was trimmed by 5 bases and V by 0 bases; bases with no gene match: 11. CDR3 sequence reads: CASSQDEAASGYTGELFF. DNA of the CDR3: TGCGCCAGCAGCCAAGATGAGGCGGCTAGCGGGTATACCGGGGAGCTGTTTTTT.

The rearrangement links TRBV2 to TRBJ1-2; D not certain. Looked up from germline, CDR1 is SNHLY and CDR2 is FYNNEI. The CDR3 has 13 amino acids. V was pared by 7 bases and J by 3 bases, with 12 bases between. The CDR3 DNA follows: TGTGCCAGCATTAGGACGGACTACTATGGCTACACCTTC. As protein: CASIRTDYYGYTF. The full variable domain, its missing parts supplied by reference TRBV2 and TRBJ1-2, is EPEVTQTPSHQVTQMGQEVILRCVPISNHLYFYWYRQILGQKVEFLVSFYNNEISEKSEIFDDQFSVERPDGSNFTLKIRSTKLEDSAMYFCASIRTDYYGYTFGSGTRLTVV.

This clonotype turned up a few times. The chain recombines TRBV12-3 or TRBV12-4 with TRBJ2-5, with 10 bases aligning to TRBD2. This CDR3 contains 15 residues. V was clipped by 2 bases and J by 4 bases; unmatched bases: 4. This chain's CDR3 is CASSLQGLALETQYF. The CDR3 nucleotides read TGTGCCAGCAGTTTACAGGGACTAGCGTTAGAGACCCAGTACTTC.

V usage is TRBV7-2 and J usage is TRBJ2-1; perhaps TRBD2 as D (6 bases). The length of the CDR3 is 15 residues. Per germline, CDR1 SGHTA and CDR2 FQGNSA. V dropped 3 bases and J dropped 4 bases, with 13 bases sitting between them. In DNA, the CDR3 is TGTGCCAGCAGCTTTCTAGCGCCGGAGTACAATGAGCAGTTCTTC. Protein product: CASSFLAPEYNEQFF.

In its sample, this clonotype was seen once. The CDR3 coding sequence is TGTGCCAGCACCCTAGACAGGGGCATCTACAATGAGCAGTTCTTC. Protein product: CASTLDRGIYNEQFF. The genes are TRBV6-2 or TRBV6-3 and TRBJ2-1; 8 bases are a match to TRBD1. The V segment lost 7 bases and the J segment 3 bases; nucleotides outside the gene matches: 8. Germline V lookup: CDR1 MNHEY, CDR2 SVGEGT. The CDR3 sequence is 15 residues long.